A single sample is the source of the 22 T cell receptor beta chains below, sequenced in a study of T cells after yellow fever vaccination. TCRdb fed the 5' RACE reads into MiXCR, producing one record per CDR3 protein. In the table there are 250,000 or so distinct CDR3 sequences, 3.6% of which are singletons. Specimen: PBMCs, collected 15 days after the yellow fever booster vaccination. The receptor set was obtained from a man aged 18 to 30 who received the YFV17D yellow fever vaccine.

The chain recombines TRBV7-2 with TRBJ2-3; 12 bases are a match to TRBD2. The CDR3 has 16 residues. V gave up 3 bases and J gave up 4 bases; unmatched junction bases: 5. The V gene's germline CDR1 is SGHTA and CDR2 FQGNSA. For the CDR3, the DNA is TGTGCCAGCAGCTTGTATCTAGCGGGGGGGCCAGATACGCAGTATTTT. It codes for CASSLYLAGGPDTQYF.

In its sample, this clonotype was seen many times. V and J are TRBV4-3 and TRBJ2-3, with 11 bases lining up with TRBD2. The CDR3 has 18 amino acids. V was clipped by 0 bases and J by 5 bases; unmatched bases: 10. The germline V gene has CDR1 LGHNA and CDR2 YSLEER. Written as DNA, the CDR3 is TGCGCCAGCAGCCAAGATCGAACTAGCGGGGGACGTGGAGATACGCAGTATTTT. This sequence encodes CASSQDRTSGGRGDTQYF.

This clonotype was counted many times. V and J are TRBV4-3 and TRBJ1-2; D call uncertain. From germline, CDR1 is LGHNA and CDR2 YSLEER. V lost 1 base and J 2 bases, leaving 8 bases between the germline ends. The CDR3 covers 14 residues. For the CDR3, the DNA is TGCGCCAGCAGCCAAGGCCAGGTCAACTATGGCTACACCTTC. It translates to CASSQGQVNYGYTF.

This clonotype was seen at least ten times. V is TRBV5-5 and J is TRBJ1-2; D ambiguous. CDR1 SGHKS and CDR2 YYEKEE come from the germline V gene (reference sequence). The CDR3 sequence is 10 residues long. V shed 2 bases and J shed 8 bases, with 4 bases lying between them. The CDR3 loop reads CASSLQGYTF. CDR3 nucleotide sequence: TGTGCCAGCAGCTTACAGGGCTACACCTTC.

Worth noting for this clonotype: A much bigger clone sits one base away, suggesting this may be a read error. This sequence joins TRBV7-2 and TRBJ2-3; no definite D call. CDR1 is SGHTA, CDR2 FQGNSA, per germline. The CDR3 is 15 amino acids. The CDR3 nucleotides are TGTTCCAGCAGCTTTCCAGGCTCTAGCACAGATACGCAGTATTTT. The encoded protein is CSSSFPGSSTDTQYF.

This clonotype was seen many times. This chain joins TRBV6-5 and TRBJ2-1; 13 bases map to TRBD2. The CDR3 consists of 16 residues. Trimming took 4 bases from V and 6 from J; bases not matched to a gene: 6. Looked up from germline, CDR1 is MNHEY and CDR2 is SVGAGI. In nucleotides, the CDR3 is TGTGCCAGCAGTTCAGGGACTAGCGGGGTGAGCAATGAGCAGTTCTTC. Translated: CASSSGTSGVSNEQFF.

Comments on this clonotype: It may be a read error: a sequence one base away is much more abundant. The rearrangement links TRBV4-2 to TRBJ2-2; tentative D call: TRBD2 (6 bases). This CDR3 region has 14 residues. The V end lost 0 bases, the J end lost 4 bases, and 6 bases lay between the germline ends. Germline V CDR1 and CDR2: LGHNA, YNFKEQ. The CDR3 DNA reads TGTGCCAGCAGCCAAGAGGAGGGCACCGGGGAGCTGTTTTTT. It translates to CASSQEEGTGELFF.

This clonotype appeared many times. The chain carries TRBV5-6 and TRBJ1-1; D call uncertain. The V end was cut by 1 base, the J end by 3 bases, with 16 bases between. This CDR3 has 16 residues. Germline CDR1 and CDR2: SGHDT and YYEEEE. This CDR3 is CASSLSGLEWDTEAFF. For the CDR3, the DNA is TGTGCCAGCAGCTTGTCTGGGTTGGAATGGGACACTGAAGCTTTCTTT.

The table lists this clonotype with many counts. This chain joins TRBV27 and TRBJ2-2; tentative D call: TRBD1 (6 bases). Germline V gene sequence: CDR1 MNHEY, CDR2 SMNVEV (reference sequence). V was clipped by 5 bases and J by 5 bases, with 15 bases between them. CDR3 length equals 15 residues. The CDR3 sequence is CASSPRQEWTGELFF. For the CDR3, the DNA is TGTGCCAGCAGTCCAAGACAGGAATGGACCGGGGAGCTGTTTTTT.

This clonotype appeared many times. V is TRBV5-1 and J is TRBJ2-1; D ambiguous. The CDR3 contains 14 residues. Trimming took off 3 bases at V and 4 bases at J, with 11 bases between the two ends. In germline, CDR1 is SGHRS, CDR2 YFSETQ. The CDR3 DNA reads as TGCGCCAGCAGCTCCTTCGCTGATTACAATGAGCAGTTCTTC. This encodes CASSSFADYNEQFF.

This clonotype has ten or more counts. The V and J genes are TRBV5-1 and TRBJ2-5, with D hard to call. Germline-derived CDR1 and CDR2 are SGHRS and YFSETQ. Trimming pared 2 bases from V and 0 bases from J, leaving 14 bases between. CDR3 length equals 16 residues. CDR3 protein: CASSFHYQPYQETQYF. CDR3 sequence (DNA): TGCGCCAGCAGCTTCCACTACCAACCCTACCAAGAGACCCAGTACTTC.

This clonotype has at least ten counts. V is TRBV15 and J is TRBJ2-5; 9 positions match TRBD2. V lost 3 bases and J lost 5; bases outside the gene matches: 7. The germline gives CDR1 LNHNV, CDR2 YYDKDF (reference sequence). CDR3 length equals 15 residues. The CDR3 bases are TGTGCCACCAGCAGGGATAGCGGGGGTGGCGAGACCCAGTACTTC. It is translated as CATSRDSGGGETQYF.

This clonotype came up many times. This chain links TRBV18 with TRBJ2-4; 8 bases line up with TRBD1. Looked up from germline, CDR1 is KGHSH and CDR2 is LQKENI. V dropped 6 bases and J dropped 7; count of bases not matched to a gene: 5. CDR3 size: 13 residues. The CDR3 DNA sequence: TGTGCCAGCTCCGGACAGGGAACGAACATTCAGTACTTC. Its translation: CASSGQGTNIQYF.

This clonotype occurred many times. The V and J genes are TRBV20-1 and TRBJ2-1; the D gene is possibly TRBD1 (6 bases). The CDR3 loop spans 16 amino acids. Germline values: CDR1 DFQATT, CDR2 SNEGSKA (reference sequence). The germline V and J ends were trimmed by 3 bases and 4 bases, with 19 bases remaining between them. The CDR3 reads CSARAKGRGTYNEQFF. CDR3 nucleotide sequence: TGCAGTGCTAGGGCAAAAGGAAGGGGGACATACAATGAGCAGTTCTTC.

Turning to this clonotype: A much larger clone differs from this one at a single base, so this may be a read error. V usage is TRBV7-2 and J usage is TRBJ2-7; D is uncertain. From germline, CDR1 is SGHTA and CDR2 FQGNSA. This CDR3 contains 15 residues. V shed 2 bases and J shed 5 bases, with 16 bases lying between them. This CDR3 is CASSLYVASPHEQYV. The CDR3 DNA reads TGTGCCAGCAGCTTATATGTCGCCAGCCCCCACGAGCAGTACGTC.

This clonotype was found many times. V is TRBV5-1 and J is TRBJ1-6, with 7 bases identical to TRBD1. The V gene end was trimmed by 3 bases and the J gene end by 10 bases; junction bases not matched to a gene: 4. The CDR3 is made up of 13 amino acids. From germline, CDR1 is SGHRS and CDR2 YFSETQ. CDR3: CASSSGQSSPLHF. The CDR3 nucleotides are TGCGCCAGCAGCTCGGGACAGTCCTCACCCCTCCACTTT.

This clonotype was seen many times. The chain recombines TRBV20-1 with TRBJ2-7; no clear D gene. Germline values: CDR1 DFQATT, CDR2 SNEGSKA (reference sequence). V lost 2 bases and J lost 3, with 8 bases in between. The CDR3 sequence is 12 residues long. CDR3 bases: TGCAGTGCTAGAAGGCAGGACTACGAGCAGTACGTC. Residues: CSARRQDYEQYV.

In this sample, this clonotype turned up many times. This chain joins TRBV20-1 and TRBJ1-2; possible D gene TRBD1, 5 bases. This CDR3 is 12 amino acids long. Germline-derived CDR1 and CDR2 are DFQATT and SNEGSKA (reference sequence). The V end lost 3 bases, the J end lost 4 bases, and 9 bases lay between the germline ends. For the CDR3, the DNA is TGCAGTGCTAGCGGGACCTCCTATGGCTACACCTTC. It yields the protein CSASGTSYGYTF.

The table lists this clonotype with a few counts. Here the CDR3 DNA reads TGCGCCAGCAGCCAAGATCCCCGAGGACGGAATAATTCACCCCTCCACTTT. Translating it yields CASSQDPRGRNNSPLHF. The rearrangement joins TRBV4-3 to TRBJ1-6, with D hard to call. V was clipped by 0 bases and J by 5 bases, with 14 bases between them. Per germline, CDR1 LGHNA and CDR2 YSLEER. This CDR3 comprises 17 residues.

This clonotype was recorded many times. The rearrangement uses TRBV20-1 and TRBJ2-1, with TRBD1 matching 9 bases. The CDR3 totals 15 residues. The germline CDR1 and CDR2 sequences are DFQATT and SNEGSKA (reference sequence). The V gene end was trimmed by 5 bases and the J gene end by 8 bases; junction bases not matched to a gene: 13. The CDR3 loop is CSAGTGTGIWDEQFF. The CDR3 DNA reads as TGCAGTGCTGGAACCGGGACAGGGATTTGGGATGAGCAGTTCTTC.

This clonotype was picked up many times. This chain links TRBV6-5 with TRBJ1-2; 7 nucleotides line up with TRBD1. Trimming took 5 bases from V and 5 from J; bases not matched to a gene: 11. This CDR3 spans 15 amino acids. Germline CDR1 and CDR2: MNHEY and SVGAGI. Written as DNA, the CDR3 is TGTGCCAGCAGTACCCGGGGAGGGGGCTGGTATGGCTACACCTTC. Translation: CASSTRGGGWYGYTF.

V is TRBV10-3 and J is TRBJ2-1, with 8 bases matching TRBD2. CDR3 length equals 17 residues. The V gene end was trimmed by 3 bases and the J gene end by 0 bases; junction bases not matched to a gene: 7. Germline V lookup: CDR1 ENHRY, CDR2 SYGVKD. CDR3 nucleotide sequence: TGTGCCATCAGTGATGGGACTAGTGGTAGCTCCTACAATGAGCAGTTCTTC. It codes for CAISDGTSGSSYNEQFF.